This passage covers 8 T cell receptor beta chains from one sample sequenced in a study of blood T cells in healthy people across ages. Then a second PCR, running about 7 to 11 cycles, was carried out with a sample-barcoded 5' primer and a J-beta primer mix. MiXCR, applied by TCRdb to the 5' RACE reads, yields one record per CDR3 protein. The sample consists of about 630,000 distinct CDR3 sequences, 20% to 25% of them appearing once. Sequencing was performed on blood. The receptors originated from a man in his sixties or seventies in good health.

This clonotype was seen a single time. The chain is built from TRBV7-9 and TRBJ2-7; D gene ambiguous. Germline CDR1 is SEHNR and CDR2 is FQNEAQ (reference sequence). The V end lost 1 base, the J end lost 3 bases, and 10 bases lay between the germline ends. This CDR3 spans 14 amino acids. CDR3 region: CASSLGLSHYEQYF. The CDR3 nucleotides read TGTGCCAGCAGCTTAGGGCTATCGCACTACGAGCAGTACTTC.

The chain has TRBV6-5 and TRBJ2-1; D is unclear. Near its end, the DNA agrees better with TRBJ2-7, so the J call may be wrong. This CDR3 has 13 amino acids. The germline CDR1 and CDR2 sequences are MNHEY and SVGAGI. CDR3 loop: CASSYGRYYEQYF. Written as DNA, the CDR3 is TGTGCCAGCAGTTACGGACGGTACTACGAGCAGTACTTC.

The rearrangement uses TRBV7-9 and TRBJ2-5; 7 nucleotides agree with TRBD2. TRBJ2-7 explains the end of the DNA better; the J call may be wrong. Germline V gene sequence: CDR1 SEHNR, CDR2 FQNEAQ (reference sequence). The CDR3 loop spans 15 amino acids. CDR3 nucleotides: TGTGCCAGCAGCTTAGATCGGACTAGTATCCACGAGCAGTACTTC. Its protein is CASSLDRTSIHEQYF.

The chain is built from TRBV3-1 and TRBJ2-1, with no clear D. V was cut by 3 bases and J by 4 bases, with 7 bases left in between. Looked up from germline, CDR1 is LGHDT and CDR2 is YNNKEL (reference sequence). The CDR3 spans 13 residues. The CDR3 nucleotides are TGTGCCAGCAGCCATAGTATATACAATGAGCAGTTCTTC. Amino acid sequence: CASSHSIYNEQFF.

The chain recombines TRBV12-3 or TRBV12-4 with TRBJ1-1, with D tentatively TRBD1 (5 bases). The CDR3 extends over 16 amino acids. V lost 4 bases to trimming and J lost 3 bases, with 18 bases between them. The CDR3 region is CASSSLFGQKDTEAFF. The DNA of the CDR3 is TGTGCCAGCAGTTCACTTTTTGGACAAAAGGACACTGAAGCTTTCTTT.

The chain links TRBV25-1 to TRBJ2-5; 8 bases are a match to TRBD1. This CDR3 is built from 15 residues. Germline assignment: CDR1 MGHDK and CDR2 SYGVNS. V shed 3 bases, J shed 2 bases, and the junction held 5 bases outside the gene matches. The CDR3 reads CASSDQGARQETQYF. The CDR3 coding sequence is TGTGCCAGCAGTGATCAGGGGGCGCGGCAAGAGACCCAGTACTTC.

This rearrangement joins TRBV20-1 to TRBJ2-2, with 8 bases lining up with TRBD2. The CDR3 length is 14 residues. Germline-derived CDR1 and CDR2 are DFQATT and SNEGSKA (reference sequence). V lost 4 bases to trimming and J lost 5 bases; unmatched junction nucleotides: 6. The CDR3 loop is CSAKSGRFTGELFF. The DNA for the CDR3 is TGCAGTGCTAAGAGCGGGAGATTTACCGGGGAGCTGTTTTTT.

This clonotype was observed a few times. This chain connects TRBV20-1 to TRBJ2-5; a weak D match, TRBD1 (5 bases). The DNA end lines up better with TRBJ2-7; the J call may be wrong. Germline-derived CDR1 and CDR2 are DFQATT and SNEGSKA (reference sequence). CDR3 length: 14 amino acids. CDR3 bases: TGCAGTGCCAGGCGCAGGGATCACTCCTACGAGCAGTACTTC. It encodes CSARRRDHSYEQYF.